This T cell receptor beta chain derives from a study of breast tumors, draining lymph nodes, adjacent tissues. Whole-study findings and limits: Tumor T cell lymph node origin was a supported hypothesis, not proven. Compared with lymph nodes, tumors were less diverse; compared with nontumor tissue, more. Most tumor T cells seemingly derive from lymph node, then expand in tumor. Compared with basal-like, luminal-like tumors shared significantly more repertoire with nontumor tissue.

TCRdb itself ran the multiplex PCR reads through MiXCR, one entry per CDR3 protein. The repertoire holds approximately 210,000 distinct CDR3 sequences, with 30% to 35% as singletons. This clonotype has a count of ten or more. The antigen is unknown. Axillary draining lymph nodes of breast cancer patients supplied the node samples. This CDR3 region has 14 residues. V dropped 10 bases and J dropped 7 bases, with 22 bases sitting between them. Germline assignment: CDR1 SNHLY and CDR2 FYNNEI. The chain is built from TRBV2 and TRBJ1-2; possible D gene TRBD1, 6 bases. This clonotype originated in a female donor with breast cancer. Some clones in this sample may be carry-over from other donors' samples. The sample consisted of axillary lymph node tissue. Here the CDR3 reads CATRGGPRATGYTF. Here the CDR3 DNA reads TGTGCCACCAGGGGCGGACCTAGAGCTACTGGCTACACCTTC. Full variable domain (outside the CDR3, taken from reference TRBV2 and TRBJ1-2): EPEVTQTPSHQVTQMGQEVILRCVPISNHLYFYWYRQILGQKVEFLVSFYNNEISEKSEIFDDQFSVERPDGSNFTLKIRSTKLEDSAMYFCATRGGPRATGYTFGSGTRLTVV.